Listed here are 5 T cell receptor beta chains from one sample, sequenced in a study of blood T cells in healthy people across ages. It was with a sample-barcoded 5' primer and a J-beta primer mix that a second PCR of about 6 to 12 cycles was run. TCRdb ran MiXCR on the 5' RACE reads and lists one entry per CDR3 protein. Seen here are roughly 700,000 distinct CDR3 sequences, more than 20% observed once, and the top ten hold 9.4%. The same sample was also studied in work on T cells of mothers and their children.

Specimen: blood. The source of these receptors is a boy younger than 18 in good health.

This clonotype was seen only a few times. The gene calls are TRBV7-2 and TRBJ2-5, with D possibly called TRBD1 or TRBD2 (5 bases each). CDR1 SGHTA and CDR2 FQGNSA come from the germline V gene. V dropped 5 bases and J dropped 2 bases, with 9 bases sitting between them. This CDR3 has 13 residues. CDR3 amino acids: CASSQWGQETQYF. The CDR3 DNA is TGTGCCAGCAGCCAATGGGGGCAAGAGACCCAGTACTTC.

The V gene is TRBV7-8, the J gene TRBJ2-4; 7 nucleotides line up with TRBD1. V lost 1 base and J lost 2; bases outside the gene matches: 8. The CDR3 is 17 residues long. Germline V gene lookup returns CDR1 SGHVS and CDR2 FQNEAQ. CDR3 nucleotides: TGTGCCAGCAGCTTAGGCGGTTCGGGACAGACCAAAAACATTCAGTACTTC. Encoded protein: CASSLGGSGQTKNIQYF.

The chain has TRBV29-1 and TRBJ1-2; D ambiguous. This CDR3 is 12 amino acids long. Germline assignment: CDR1 SQVTM and CDR2 ANQGSEA. Trimming took 6 bases from V and 4 from J, leaving 12 bases between them. The CDR3 coding sequence is TGCAGCGTCATTGAGGGTAGCTATGGCTACACCTTC. It yields the protein CSVIEGSYGYTF.

The rearrangement uses TRBV27 and TRBJ2-5, with 9 nucleotides matching TRBD2. The germline V gene has CDR1 MNHEY and CDR2 SMNVEV (reference sequence). CDR3 length equals 16 residues. V shed 2 bases, J shed 2 bases, and the junction held 6 bases outside the gene matches. The CDR3 nucleotides are TGTGCCAGCAGTTTACTAGCGGGGTTAGTGCAAGAGACCCAGTACTTC. It translates to CASSLLAGLVQETQYF.

This clonotype has a single count. This chain joins TRBV29-1 and TRBJ2-5; D unclear. The DNA matches TRBJ2-7 better at its end, which makes the J call doubtful. CDR1 and CDR2 from the germline V gene are SQVTM and ANQGSEA. CDR3 length equals 12 residues. CDR3 bases: TGCAGCGTTATACTTTCAACCTACGAGCAGTACTTC. Amino acids: CSVILSTYEQYF.